This is a list of T cell receptor beta chains from one sample in a study of blood T cell repertoires in COVID-19. Generated by immunoSEQ multiplex PCR, the TCRdb table keeps only in-frame clones and is missing some. The data hold roughly 400,000 clones, with around 87% observed a single time. The specimen was PBMCs or T cells enriched from blood (not recorded which). Receptors were obtained from a young man who had recovered from COVID-19. Each CDR3 is given without its conserved first and last residue. Fields, in order: V gene, J gene, CDR3 protein.

V gene: TRBV28
J gene: TRBJ2-1
CDR3 protein: ASSFRDRELVEQF

V gene: TRBV7-8
J gene: TRBJ2-3
CDR3 protein: ASSALGTIPTDTQY

V gene: TRBV28
J gene: TRBJ2-7
CDR3 protein: ASSFDRANEQY

V gene: TRBV14
J gene: TRBJ2-5
CDR3 protein: ASSRIPGLVGETQY

V gene: TRBV6-6
J gene: TRBJ1-6
CDR3 protein: ASAGGGTGDNSPLH

V gene: TRBV10-3
J gene: TRBJ2-1
CDR3 protein: AIMSSLIAGNYNEQF

V gene: TRBV21-1
J gene: TRBJ1-3
CDR3 protein: ASSKVQRVRGNTIY

V gene: TRBV30
J gene: TRBJ1-5
CDR3 protein: AWSTGARQPQH

V gene: TRBV28
J gene: TRBJ2-7
CDR3 protein: AGASGSYEQY

V gene: TRBV7-9
J gene: TRBJ2-7
CDR3 protein: ASSPSPGAGRSSYEQY

V gene: TRBV29-1
J gene: TRBJ1-2
CDR3 protein: SVETGNGYT

V gene: TRBV18
J gene: TRBJ1-1
CDR3 protein: ASSPQRVEAF

V gene: TRBV5-1
J gene: TRBJ2-3
CDR3 protein: ASSLGQGIDTQY

V gene: TRBV4-1
J gene: TRBJ1-1
CDR3 protein: ASSQGNRNTEAF

V gene: TRBV18
J gene: TRBJ1-3
CDR3 protein: ASSPYKGDGNTIY